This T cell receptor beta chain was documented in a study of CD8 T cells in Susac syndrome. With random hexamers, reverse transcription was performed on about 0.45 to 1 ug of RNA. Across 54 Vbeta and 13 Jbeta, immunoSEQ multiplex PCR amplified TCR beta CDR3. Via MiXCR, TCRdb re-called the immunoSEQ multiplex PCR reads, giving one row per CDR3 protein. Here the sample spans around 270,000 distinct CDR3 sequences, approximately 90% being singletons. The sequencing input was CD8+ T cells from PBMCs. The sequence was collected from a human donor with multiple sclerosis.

The CDR3 DNA follows: TGTGCCAGCAGCTTAGTAGTGAGAGAAGCTTTCTTT. Encoded protein: CASSLVVREAFF. The rearrangement joins TRBV7-9 to TRBJ1-1, with unresolved D. Germline CDR1 SEHNR, CDR2 FQNEAQ (reference sequence). V lost 1 base and J lost 8, with 8 bases in between. The CDR3 sequence is 12 residues long.